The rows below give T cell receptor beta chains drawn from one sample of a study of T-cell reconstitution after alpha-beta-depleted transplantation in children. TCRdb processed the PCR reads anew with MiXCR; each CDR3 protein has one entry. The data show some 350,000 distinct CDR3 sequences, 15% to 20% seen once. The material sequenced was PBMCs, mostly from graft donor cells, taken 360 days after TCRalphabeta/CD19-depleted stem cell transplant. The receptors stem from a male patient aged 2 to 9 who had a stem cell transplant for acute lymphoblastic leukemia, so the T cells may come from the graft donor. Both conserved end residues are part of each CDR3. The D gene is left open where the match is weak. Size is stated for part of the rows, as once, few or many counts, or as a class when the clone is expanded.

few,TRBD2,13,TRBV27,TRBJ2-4,CASRGLAENIQYF,TGTGCCAGCAGGGGACTAGCGGAAAACATTCAGTACTTC
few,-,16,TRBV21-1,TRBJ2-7,CASSTASGQGFYEQYF,TGTGCCAGCAGCACTGCCTCGGGGCAGGGGTTTTACGAGCAGTACTTC
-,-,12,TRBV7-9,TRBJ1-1,CASRPPAEEAFF,TGTGCCAGCAGGCCTCCGGCAGAAGAAGCTTTCTTT
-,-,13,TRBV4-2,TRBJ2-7,CAMGLGPPYEQYF,TGTGCCATGGGCTTGGGGCCTCCTTACGAGCAGTACTTC
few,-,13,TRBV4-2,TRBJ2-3,CASSQGIGDTQYF,TGTGCCAGCAGCCAAGGGATAGGGGATACGCAGTATTTT
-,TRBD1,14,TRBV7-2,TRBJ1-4,CASSFTGGSEKLFF,TGTGCCAGCAGCTTTACAGGGGGGAGCGAAAAACTGTTTTTT
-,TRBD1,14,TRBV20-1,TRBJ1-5,CSVRQGNSNQPQHF,TGCAGTGTCCGACAGGGGAATAGCAATCAGCCCCAGCATTTT
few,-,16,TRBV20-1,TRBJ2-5,CSARDYRRGTRETQYF,TGCAGTGCTAGAGATTACAGGAGGGGGACGAGAGAGACCCAGTACTTC
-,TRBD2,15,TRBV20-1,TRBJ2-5,CSARRLAGVIETQYF,TGCAGTGCTAGAAGGCTAGCGGGAGTAATCGAGACCCAGTACTTC
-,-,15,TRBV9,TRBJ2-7,CASSVEPGVLDEQYF,TGTGCCAGCAGCGTAGAACCGGGAGTACTGGACGAGCAGTACTTC
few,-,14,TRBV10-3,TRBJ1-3,CAIKDSGSLNTIYF,TGTGCCATCAAAGACTCAGGGAGTCTGAACACCATATATTTT
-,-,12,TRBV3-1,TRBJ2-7,CASTKTDGEQYF,TGTGCCAGCACCAAGACCGATGGCGAGCAGTACTTC
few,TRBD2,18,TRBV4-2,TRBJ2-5,CASSQDVTSGSPGETQYF,TGTGCCAGCAGCCAAGATGTGACTAGCGGGTCCCCAGGGGAGACCCAGTACTTC
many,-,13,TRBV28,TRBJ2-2,CARPGACTGELFF,TGTGCCAGACCTGGGGCTTGCACCGGGGAGCTGTTTTTT
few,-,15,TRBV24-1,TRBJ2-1,CATFTGTSSYNEQFF,TGTGCCACCTTTACCGGGACGAGCTCCTACAATGAGCAGTTCTTC
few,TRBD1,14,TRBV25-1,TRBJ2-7,CASSAYRGSYEQYF,TGTGCCAGCAGTGCTTACAGGGGATCCTACGAGCAGTACTTC
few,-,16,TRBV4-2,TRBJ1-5,CASSQWGGVSNQPQHF,TGTGCCAGCAGCCAATGGGGCGGGGTGTCAAATCAGCCCCAGCATTTT
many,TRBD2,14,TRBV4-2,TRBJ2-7,CASRPSGSSYEQYF,TGTGCCAGCAGACCCAGCGGGAGTTCCTACGAGCAGTACTTC
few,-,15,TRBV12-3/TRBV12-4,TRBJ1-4,CASSFGAGENEKLFF,TGTGCCAGCAGTTTCGGGGCGGGGGAGAATGAAAAACTGTTTTTT
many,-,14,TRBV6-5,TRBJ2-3,CASSWTDSTDTQYF,TGTGCCAGCAGTTGGACGGATAGCACAGATACGCAGTATTTT
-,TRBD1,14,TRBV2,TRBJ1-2,CASSPADRGDGYTF,TGTGCCAGCAGCCCCGCGGACAGGGGGGATGGCTACACCTTC
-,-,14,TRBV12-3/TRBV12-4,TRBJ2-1,CASSRGTAYNEQFF,TGTGCCAGCAGTCGGGGAACCGCCTACAATGAGCAGTTCTTC
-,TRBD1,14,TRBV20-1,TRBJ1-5,CSASGTVRFQPQHF,TGCAGTGCTAGTGGGACAGTACGTTTTCAGCCCCAGCATTTT
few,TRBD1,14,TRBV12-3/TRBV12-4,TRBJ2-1,CASSPQGGHNEQFF,TGTGCCAGCAGTCCACAGGGGGGACACAATGAGCAGTTCTTC
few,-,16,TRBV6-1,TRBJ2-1,CASSPSRGYSYNEQFF,TGTGCCAGCAGTCCCTCCCGGGGATACTCCTACAATGAGCAGTTCTTC
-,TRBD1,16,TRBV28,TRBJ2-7,CASSSTYRDSSYEQYF,TGTGCCAGCAGTTCCACCTACCGGGACAGTTCCTACGAGCAGTACTTC
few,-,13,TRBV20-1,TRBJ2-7,CSPIRLGSYEQYF,TGCAGTCCTATTCGACTAGGCTCCTACGAGCAGTACTTC
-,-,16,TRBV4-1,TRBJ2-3,CASSQRDLIGTDTQYF,TGCGCCAGCAGCCAAAGGGATTTGATAGGCACAGATACGCAGTATTTT
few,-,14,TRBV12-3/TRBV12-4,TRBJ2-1,CASSFPRGAREQFF,TGTGCCAGCAGTTTCCCCCGGGGGGCGCGGGAGCAGTTCTTC
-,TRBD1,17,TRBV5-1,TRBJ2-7,CASSLEAYRGPRDEQYF,TGCGCCAGCAGCCTGGAGGCCTACAGGGGTCCTAGGGACGAGCAGTACTTC
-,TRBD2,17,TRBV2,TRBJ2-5,CASSEAAAGGRGETQYF,TGTGCCAGCAGTGAGGCCGCCGCAGGCGGGAGGGGGGAGACCCAGTACTTC
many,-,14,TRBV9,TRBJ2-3,CASSVNPYTDTQYF,TGTGCCAGCAGCGTAAATCCCTACACAGATACGCAGTATTTT
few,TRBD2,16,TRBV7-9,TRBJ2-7,CASSLETSGRRSEQYF,TGTGCCAGCAGCTTAGAGACGAGCGGGAGGAGGTCCGAGCAGTACTTC
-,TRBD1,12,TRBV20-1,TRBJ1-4,CSGQGLGEKLFF,TGCAGTGGACAGGGGTTGGGTGAAAAACTGTTTTTT
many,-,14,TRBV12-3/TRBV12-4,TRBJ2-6,CASSLTTGANVLTF,TGTGCCAGCAGTCTCACCACTGGGGCCAACGTCCTGACTTTC
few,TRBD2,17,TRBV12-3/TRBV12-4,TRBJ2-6,CASSLMEGGIGANVLTF,TGTGCCAGCAGTTTAATGGAGGGAGGGATTGGGGCCAACGTCCTGACTTTC
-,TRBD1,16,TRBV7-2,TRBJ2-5,CASSLGRTGVRETQYF,TGTGCCAGCAGCTTAGGGAGGACAGGGGTTAGGGAGACCCAGTACTTC
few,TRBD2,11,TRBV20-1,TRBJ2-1,CSAFDREGVFF,TGCAGTGCTTTTGATCGGGAGGGTGTGTTCTTC
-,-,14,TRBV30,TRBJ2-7,CAWRASSGFNEQYF,TGTGCCTGGAGGGCCAGTTCAGGATTCAACGAGCAGTACTTC
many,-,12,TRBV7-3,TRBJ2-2,CASSSRGGELFF,TGTGCCAGCAGTTCCCGGGGCGGGGAGCTGTTTTTT
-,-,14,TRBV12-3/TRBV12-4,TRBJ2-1,CASSLVRADNEQFF,TGTGCCAGCAGTTTAGTCAGGGCCGACAATGAGCAGTTCTTC
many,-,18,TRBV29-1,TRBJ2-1,CSVEESLYRYQTYNEQFF,TGCAGCGTTGAAGAAAGCCTTTACAGGTATCAAACCTACAATGAGCAGTTCTTC